This T cell receptor (beta chain) comes out of a study of regulatory T cells in long-lasting Graves disease. Study at large: Persistent Graves' disease meant over 5 years of antithyroid drugs with positive TSH receptor antibodies.

General study points: Persistent disease samples used TRBV28, TRBJ1-2 and TRBJ2-5 preferentially.

This clonotype came up many times. Its antigen remains unknown. The time point was: persistent/refractory GD, antithyroid drugs over 5 years with positive TRAb. PBMCs were the source of the RNA used for TCR sequencing. Patient provenance is recorded as an endocrinology department in Xi'an, China. In building TCR beta libraries, iRepertoire HTBI primers were used together with Arm-PCR of CDR3 regions. Per the original data handling: Identified segments across samples numbered about 56 TRBV and approximately 14 TRBJ. From the multiplex PCR reads, TCRdb called clonotypes with MiXCR, one entry per CDR3 protein. The V and J calls here are based on TCRdb, not the publication. The sample includes about 660,000 distinct CDR3 sequences, approximately 29% of them seen just once. Germline assignment: CDR1 MNHEY and CDR2 SVGAGI. The CDR3 loop spans 15 amino acids. V was pared by 2 bases and J by 5 bases, with 8 bases of the junction left unmatched.

This sample comprised peripheral blood mononuclear cells (PBMCs), obtained when the disease was refractory, from a patient treated with antithyroid drugs. The sequence came from a female donor with Graves disease. The rearrangement links TRBV6-5 to TRBJ2-7; 8 bases align to TRBD1. For the CDR3, the DNA is TGTGCCAGCAGTTACCCGGGCAGGGGGCACAACGAGCAGTACTTC. The encoded protein is CASSYPGRGHNEQYF.